A single sample is the source of the 12 T cell receptor beta chains below, sequenced in a study of glioma-infiltrating T cells after dendritic cell vaccination. Time point described: after dendritic cell vaccination, including at tumor progression/relapse. This table comes from immunoSEQ multiplex PCR, and its TCRdb copy is limited to in-frame clones, with some not included. The sample lists about 76,000 clones, around 87% seen once, with about 2.2% in the top ten. Sequencing was performed on blood, taken after dendritic cell vaccination. Every receptor here comes from a human donor with glioblastoma.

V usage is TRBV28 and J usage is TRBJ2-3, with D possibly matching TRBD2 (6 bases). Germline V gene lookup returns CDR1 MDHEN and CDR2 SYDVKM. This CDR3 contains 16 residues. V was pared by 7 bases and J by 4 bases, with 21 bases between. This chain's CDR3 is CASIELYGRVSDTQYF. In DNA, the CDR3 is TGTGCCAGCATCGAACTTTACGGGAGAGTTTCAGATACGCAGTATTTT.

The V call is TRBV19, the J call TRBJ2-3; 10 nucleotides agree with TRBD1. Germline CDR1 and CDR2: LNHDA and SQIVND (reference sequence). The V segment lost 3 bases and the J segment 10 bases; nucleotides outside the gene matches: 13. This CDR3 has 16 amino acids. DNA of the CDR3: TGTGCCAGTAGTATGGGAGGGACAGGGGTAAATGAGGCGCAGTATTTT. It translates to CASSMGGTGVNEAQYF.

This chain uses TRBV11-2 with TRBJ1-2; D is possibly TRBD1 (5 bases). Looked up from germline, CDR1 is SGHAT and CDR2 is FQNNGV. Trimming removed 0 bases at V and 4 bases at J, with 9 bases between. The CDR3 has 14 amino acids. In DNA, the CDR3 is TGTGCCAGCAGCTTAGATTTGCAGGGCTATGGCTACACCTTC. As protein: CASSLDLQGYGYTF.

The V and J genes are TRBV11-3 and TRBJ2-7; 7 nucleotides agree with TRBD1. Germline loops: CDR1 SGHNT, CDR2 YENEEA. Losses at the gene ends were 3 bases for V and 0 bases for J; bases not matched to a gene: 2. The CDR3 covers 14 residues. For the CDR3, the DNA is TGTGCCAGCAGCTTCAGGGGGAGCTCCTACGAGCAGTACTTC. Protein: CASSFRGSSYEQYF.

The J gene is TRBJ2-7, the V gene TRBV5-6; D unresolved. Germline V gives CDR1 SGHDT, CDR2 YYEEEE. The CDR3 has 11 amino acids. The V and J ends lost 0 bases and 5 bases respectively, with 3 bases between them. This chain's CDR3 is CASSLVDEQYF. The CDR3 DNA sequence: TGTGCCAGCAGCTTGGTAGACGAGCAGTACTTC.

The chain recombines TRBV18 with TRBJ2-7; tentatively, D is TRBD1 (6 bases). The CDR3 length is 15 residues. CDR1 and CDR2 (germline): KGHSH, LQKENI. Trimming removed 2 bases from V and 1 base from J, with 12 bases in between. This chain's CDR3 is CASSPGNRESYEQYF. CDR3 nucleotides: TGTGCCAGCTCACCAGGAAACAGGGAATCCTACGAGCAGTACTTC.

This rearrangement joins TRBV13 to TRBJ1-3; D unclear. This CDR3 comprises 17 residues. CDR1 and CDR2 from the germline V gene are PRHDT and FYEKMQ (reference sequence). V gave up 4 bases and J gave up 0 bases, with 16 bases separating them. The CDR3 protein is CASSSRGEGLSGNTIYF. As DNA, the CDR3 is TGTGCCAGCAGCTCTCGCGGGGAAGGCCTCTCTGGAAACACCATATATTTT. The whole variable domain, remainder taken from reference TRBV13 and TRBJ1-3, is AAGVIQSPRHLIKEKRETATLKCYPIPRHDTVYWYQQGPGQDPQFLISFYEKMQSDKGSIPDRFSAQQFSDYHSELNMSSLELGDSALYFCASSSRGEGLSGNTIYFGEGSWLTVV.

CDR3 in amino acids: CASSIQGPSYNEQFF. CDR3 nucleotides: TGTGCCAGCAGCATACAGGGGCCCTCCTACAATGAGCAGTTCTTC. The rearrangement uses TRBV11-2 and TRBJ2-1, with 7 nucleotides matching TRBD1. V dropped 5 bases and J dropped 0; count of bases not matched to a gene: 4. CDR3 length equals 15 residues. The germline gives CDR1 SGHAT, CDR2 FQNNGV.

The rearrangement uses TRBV2 and TRBJ1-1; maybe TRBD1 (5 bases). The V end was cut by 3 bases, the J end by 0 bases, with 11 bases between. This CDR3 region has 15 residues. Looked up from germline, CDR1 is SNHLY and CDR2 is FYNNEI. The CDR3 here is CASSDGGKLNTEAFF. In DNA form, the CDR3 reads TGTGCCAGCAGTGACGGGGGGAAGTTGAACACTGAAGCTTTCTTT.

The J gene is TRBJ2-1, the V gene TRBV4-3, with TRBD2 identical over 14 bases. The CDR3 extends over 15 amino acids. The V segment lost 3 bases and the J segment 7 bases; nucleotides outside the gene matches: 2. Germline V gene sequence: CDR1 LGHNA, CDR2 YSLEER. CDR3 sequence reads: CASSQGLAGDNEQFF. CDR3 in DNA: TGCGCCAGCAGCCAGGGACTAGCGGGAGATAATGAGCAGTTCTTC.

The V call is TRBV7-3, the J call TRBJ2-2; TRBD2 matches 7 bases. Germline values: CDR1 SGHTA, CDR2 FQGTGA. The CDR3 consists of 17 residues. With 0 bases clipped from V and 5 bases from J, the junction kept 9 bases outside the gene matches. The CDR3: CASSLTGGALSTGELFF. CDR3 in DNA: TGTGCCAGCAGCTTAACGGGAGGGGCGCTGAGTACCGGGGAGCTGTTTTTT.

The chain couples TRBV7-6 to TRBJ1-2; no definite D call. V shed 6 bases and J shed 6 bases, with 14 bases lying between them. The length of the CDR3 is 13 residues. The germline V gene encodes CDR1 SGHVS and CDR2 FNYEAQ. CDR3 sequence: CASSFGLGDGYTF. The CDR3 region has the DNA TGTGCCAGCAGTTTCGGGCTCGGGGATGGCTACACCTTC.